This T cell receptor beta chain was sequenced in a study of blood T cell repertoires in COVID-19. As for the study in general: COVID-19 samples from acute and convalescent phases originated in the United States, Italy and Spain.

The repertoire was sequenced with immunoSEQ multiplex PCR; TCRdb's copy has only in-frame clones and lacks some. This table holds about 140,000 clones, around 86% found once. The germline CDR1 and CDR2 sequences are SGHAT and FQNNGV. The V and J ends lost 5 bases and 0 bases respectively, with 14 bases between them. This CDR3 region has 15 residues. The TCR was taken from a human donor in a cohort sampled during active COVID-19. What was sequenced was peripheral blood. The gene calls are TRBV11-2 and TRBJ2-7; weak D call: TRBD2 (5 bases). For the CDR3, the DNA is TGTGCCAGCAGCCAAACGGCGGGTTACTCCTACGAGCAGTACTTC. It codes for CASSQTAGYSYEQYF.